This TCR beta chain was captured by sequencing in a study of neurological immune-mediated disorders. Per germline, CDR1 SEHNR and CDR2 FQNEAQ (reference sequence). The CDR3 totals 13 residues. The V end was cut by 5 bases, the J end by 7 bases, with 15 bases between. TCRdb processed the 5' RACE reads anew with MiXCR; each CDR3 protein has one entry. The table lists some 86,000 distinct CDR3 sequences, 2.6% of them singletons. This clonotype was seen at least ten times. Sequencing was done on a sample of PBMCs. This sequence originates from a woman in her 30s with multiple sclerosis. The rearrangement uses TRBV7-9 and TRBJ2-7; a possible D gene is TRBD2 (6 bases). The CDR3 region has the DNA TGTGCCAGCAGCGCCCGGGACTTACCGGAGCAGTACTTC. This sequence encodes CASSARDLPEQYF.